This T cell receptor beta chain appears in the sequencing data of a study of OX40 agonist ivuxolimab in advanced cancers. Regarding the complete study: Ivuxolimab was a fully human IgG2 agonistic monoclonal antibody targeting the costimulatory receptor OX40 (CD134). Intravenous ivuxolimab was administered to patients every 2 weeks at six dose levels: 0.01, 0.1, 0.3, 1.5, 3 and 10 mg/kg. Of the 50 or so patients in dose escalation, some 20 had hepatocellular carcinoma, about 15 had melanoma, 9 had renal cell carcinoma and 9 had head and neck cancer. In the dose-escalation cohort, nearly 85% of patients were male, and the mean age was 60 years with a range of roughly 23 to 79. Prior anti-PD-1, anti-PD-L1 or anti-CTLA-4 therapy was permitted, and checkpoint inhibitors had been received by roughly 42% of dose-escalation patients. Partial responses occurred in three dose-escalation patients, of whom one had hepatocellular carcinoma and two had cutaneous melanoma. Peripheral TCRbeta sequencing aimed to test whether ivuxolimab altered TCR sequence diversity and caused clonal T-cell expansion. The monotherapy dose-escalation portion (N ≈ 52 patients) of the phase I ivuxolimab trial is reported in the paper. The paper's findings and limits, for the study overall: After ivuxolimab, CD8+ T cells had more expanded clones than CD4+ T cells on average. The antigen specificity of the peripheral T cells that underwent clonal expansion was not determined. Partial responders in the 0.1-3.0 mg/kg groups had among the lowest normalized peripheral clonal expansion, especially among CD8+ T cells. At doses of 0.1 to 3.0 mg/kg, clonal expansion of both CD4+ and CD8+ T cells in blood was seen between baseline and week 6. Low levels of normalized T-cell clonal expansion were also seen in some nonresponding patients.

Patients with a history of autoimmune disease or receiving systemic immunosuppression were excluded from the trial. Peripheral blood for TCR sequencing was drawn from every dose cohort at baseline, at cycle 4 day 1 and at cycle 7 day 1. The samples were drawn from a first-in-human, open-label, multicenter phase I dose-escalation trial of ivuxolimab. Adults with locally advanced or metastatic melanoma, renal cell, hepatocellular, or head and neck squamous cell carcinoma were enrolled in the trial. CD4+ and CD8+ T cells were sorted separately from peripheral blood before TCR sequencing. In the germline V gene, CDR1 corresponds to LGHNA and CDR2 to YSLEER. From cysteine to phenylalanine, the CDR3 is 17 amino acids long. The DNA shown is the 51-base CDR3, in frame from base 1. V is pared back by 0 bases and J by 7 bases, with 16 bases lying between the germline termini. As for this clone: Its antigen is currently not known. Base-call qualities are not available, and no considerably larger clone is one nucleotide away.

Genomic DNA was isolated from the sorted cells so that the TCRbeta CDR3 region could be sequenced. The immunoSEQ Assay was used to sequence the TCRbeta CDR3 regions. TCRdb obtained this table from immuneACCESS and retained in-frame rearrangements with V and J assigned. These tables miss some clones; where compared with another copy, unresolved V genes account for less than half of the shortfall, and the remainder is unexplained. For this sample there are under 70,000 clones; 85% appear just once. The ten largest make up under 2.5% of the sample. The chain joins TRBV4-3 to TRBJ1-6, with no reliable assignment of the D segment. The clonotype originates from an adult with an advanced solid tumor such as melanoma, head and neck, liver or kidney cancer. Source: CD4+ or CD8+ T cells sorted from blood, taken in a trial of the OX40 agonist ivuxolimab. The nucleotides read TGCGCCAGCAGCCAAGATTCTGCCGCAGGAGCCAATTCACCCCTCCACTTT. This yields the protein CASSQDSAAGANSPLHF.